Below are 5 T cell receptor beta chains sequenced from a single sample in a study of cytomegalovirus exposure and HLA in healthy donors. In the PCR, 60 Vbeta and 13 Jbeta primers were used. Repertoires were generated with immunoSEQ multiplex PCR, while TCRdb's copy carries only in-frame clones and drops some. The repertoire holds 200,000 or so clones, with just under 80% as singletons. The sample taken for sequencing was PBMCs. The receptors were gathered from a woman aged 25-40 years in good health and CMV-seropositive.

The genes are TRBV6-6 and TRBJ2-3; 8 positions agree with TRBD1. Germline CDR1 reads MNHNY; CDR2 reads SVGAGI (reference sequence). V shed 2 bases, J shed 2 bases, and the junction held 3 bases outside the gene matches. This CDR3 comprises 15 residues. CDR3 in amino acids: CASSYQTGDTDTQYF. For the CDR3, the DNA is TGTGCCAGCAGTTACCAGACAGGGGACACAGATACGCAGTATTTT.

The chain combines TRBV5-1 with TRBJ2-7, with D hard to call. The CDR3 is 18 residues long. V lost 7 bases, J lost 3 bases, and 29 bases lay in between. CDR1 SGHRS and CDR2 YFSETQ come from the germline V gene. CDR3 sequence reads: CASSTSQLITKRSYEQYF. The CDR3 coding sequence is TGCGCCAGCTCCACCTCTCAGCTCATTACGAAGCGAAGCTACGAGCAGTACTTC.

This clone was picked up a small number of times. This sequence joins TRBV25-1 and TRBJ2-3; D may be TRBD1 (5 bases). Looked up from germline, CDR1 is MGHDK and CDR2 is SYGVNS. Trimming shortened V by 4 bases and J by 2 bases, and 13 bases separated the two germline ends. This CDR3 is built from 15 residues. The CDR3 protein is CASSGTSGITDTQYF. CDR3 in DNA: TGTGCCAGCAGTGGAACCTCAGGGATCACAGATACGCAGTATTTT.

The table lists this clone with a count of one. V gene TRBV28 combines with J gene TRBJ2-7, with 8 bases fitting TRBD2. The CDR3 contains 16 residues. The trim removed 7 bases at V and 1 base at J, leaving 12 bases unmatched. Germline values: CDR1 MDHEN, CDR2 SYDVKM. The CDR3 DNA reads TGTGCCAGCACCCTGACTAGCGAGACCCTTTCCTACGAGCAGTACTTC. Residues: CASTLTSETLSYEQYF.

The J gene is TRBJ2-1, the V gene TRBV11-3; the D gene is possibly TRBD2 (5 bases). CDR3 length: 13 amino acids. Per the germline V gene, CDR1 is SGHNT and CDR2 is YENEEA. V was trimmed by 3 bases and J by 5 bases, leaving 8 bases between them. CDR3 DNA: TGTGCCAGCAGCTTTACGCGGGACAATGAGCAGTTCTTC. Translated: CASSFTRDNEQFF.